This section outlines one T cell receptor beta chain sequence together with its context. This entry belongs to a study of blood T cell repertoires in COVID-19. Study-wide context: The origin of the acute and convalescent COVID-19 samples was the United States, Italy and Spain. T cells, B-cell-depleted T cells, or PBMCs supplied cDNA or gDNA.

Deletions cut 4 bases from V and 8 bases from J, with 8 bases between. The CDR3 is made up of 12 amino acids. CDR1 is MDHEN, CDR2 SYDVKM, per germline. A Seattle source enrolled patients during active infection and followed them longitudinally. In the study's own analysis: Counts of nucleated cells, estimated from reference gene primer amplification, were obtained. TCRdb's copy holds only in-frame clones and misses some; the assay was immunoSEQ multiplex PCR. V and J calls and clone size are as listed in that table; D and trimming were resolved from the DNA. The sample lists approximately 45,000 clones, over 80% occurring once.

The sequence came from a woman older than 75 with COVID-19, enrolled during active disease. The V call is TRBV28, the J call TRBJ1-4; perhaps TRBD1 as D (5 bases). The sample consisted of peripheral blood. The CDR3: CASSWGREKLFF. The CDR3 nucleotides read TGTGCCAGCAGTTGGGGGAGGGAAAAACTGTTTTTT.